This passage covers 31 T cell receptor beta chains from one sample sequenced in a study of blood T cells in healthy people across ages. With a J-beta primer mix and a sample-barcoded 5' primer, a second PCR ran about 7 to 12 cycles. TCRdb reprocessed the 5' RACE reads with MiXCR, giving one entry per CDR3 protein. The sample yields some 1,500,000 distinct CDR3 sequences, around 40% seen once. Sequencing input: blood. The receptors stem from a young woman in good health.

The chain is built from TRBV24-1 and TRBJ2-1; D could derive from TRBD1 or TRBD2 (6 bases each). The CDR3 consists of 16 residues. Looked up from germline, CDR1 is KGHDR and CDR2 is SFDVKD. With 3 bases removed from V and 7 bases from J, the gap between germline ends came to 18 bases. This CDR3 is CATSDPRGVSGNEQFF. The CDR3 region has the DNA TGTGCCACCAGTGATCCAAGGGGGGTTTCGGGGAATGAGCAGTTCTTC.

This clonotype was detected a few times. This sequence joins TRBV20-1 and TRBJ2-7; TRBD1 matches at 7 bases. This CDR3 spans 14 amino acids. Germline loops: CDR1 DFQATT, CDR2 SNEGSKA (reference sequence). Unmatched junction bases numbered 6, after V lost 1 base and J lost 3 bases. Here the CDR3 DNA reads TGCAGTGCTAGAGCCTCGCGACAGGGCTACGAGCAGTACTTC. This gives the protein CSARASRQGYEQYF.

This clonotype was detected only once. This rearrangement joins TRBV11-3 to TRBJ2-1; 7 bases are a match to TRBD2. Trimming took 4 bases from V and 6 from J; bases not matched to a gene: 15. The CDR3 runs to 17 residues. Germline loops: CDR1 SGHNT, CDR2 YENEEA. Here the CDR3 DNA reads TGTGCCAGCAGCTCCCCCGGGGGGTCCTCAAGCATCAATGAGCAGTTCTTC. Residues: CASSSPGGSSSINEQFF.

The chain has TRBV6-5 and TRBJ1-3; D may be TRBD1 (5 bases). V was clipped by 7 bases and J by 0 bases, with 16 bases between them. The CDR3 has 16 amino acids. CDR1 is MNHEY and CDR2 is SVGAGI in the germline V gene. CDR3 bases: TGTGCCAGCAAGACGGGACCTATTGTCTCTGGAAACACCATATATTTT. It is translated as CASKTGPIVSGNTIYF.

The rearrangement links TRBV20-1 to TRBJ2-3; D remains ambiguous. Germline V gene sequence: CDR1 DFQATT, CDR2 SNEGSKA (reference sequence). This CDR3 has 14 amino acids. Trimming took off 3 bases at V and 2 bases at J, with 12 bases between the two ends. CDR3 protein: CSASPSYPTDTQYF. The CDR3 DNA follows: TGCAGTGCTAGTCCTAGTTACCCCACAGATACGCAGTATTTT.

The chain employs TRBV3-1 and TRBJ1-4; D is uncertain. The CDR3 totals 15 residues. The germline V and J ends were trimmed by 4 bases and 0 bases, with 9 bases remaining between them. From germline, CDR1 is LGHDT and CDR2 YNNKEL (reference sequence). CDR3 DNA: TGTGCCAGCAGCCCCTACAGTTCAACTAATGAAAAACTGTTTTTT. This codes for CASSPYSSTNEKLFF.

The CDR3 DNA reads TGCGCCAGCAGCACCCGGACTAGCGGGGCATACAATGAGCAGTACTTC. Its protein is CASSTRTSGAYNEQYF. The chain combines TRBV5-1 with TRBJ2-1, with 12 positions matching TRBD2. The J call is doubtful: the DNA matches TRBJ2-7 better. This CDR3 is built from 16 residues. The germline V gene encodes CDR1 SGHRS and CDR2 YFSETQ.

V is TRBV6-2 or TRBV6-3 and J is TRBJ2-1; no firm D call. TRBJ2-7 explains the end of the DNA better; the J call may be wrong. Germline lookup yields CDR1 MNHEY and CDR2 SVGEGT. CDR3 length: 13 residues. In DNA, the CDR3 is TGTGCCAGCAGACCCACCAACTACAATGAGCAGTACTTC. Amino acid sequence: CASRPTNYNEQYF.

This clonotype was detected once. The chain recombines TRBV20-1 with TRBJ2-3; 8 bases map to TRBD2. This CDR3 comprises 15 residues. CDR1 and CDR2 (germline): DFQATT, SNEGSKA (reference sequence). V was pared by 3 bases and J by 1 base, with 6 bases of the junction left unmatched. The CDR3: CSASSTSGRTDTQYF. The CDR3 DNA is TGCAGTGCTAGCTCTACTAGCGGACGCACAGATACGCAGTATTTT.

The chain recombines TRBV4-2 with TRBJ1-1; D may be TRBD1 (6 bases). The CDR3 length is 13 residues. Per germline, CDR1 LGHNA and CDR2 YNFKEQ. The V gene lost 2 bases and the J gene lost 9 bases, with 13 bases spanning the gap. CDR3 sequence reads: CASSQSTGLKAFF. CDR3 nucleotides: TGTGCCAGCAGCCAATCGACAGGACTAAAAGCTTTCTTT.

The V gene is TRBV10-3, the J gene TRBJ1-2; 8 nucleotides line up with TRBD1. J gave up 1 base and V 6 bases, and 4 bases lay outside the gene matches. Germline assignment: CDR1 ENHRY and CDR2 SYGVKD. This CDR3 spans 14 amino acids. CDR3 sequence: CAIRDRAVNYGYTF. CDR3 bases: TGTGCCATCAGGGACAGGGCCGTTAACTATGGCTACACCTTC.

This clonotype was counted only a few times. This chain joins TRBV12-3 or TRBV12-4 and TRBJ1-1; D is perhaps TRBD1 (5 bases). V gave up 2 bases and J gave up 3 bases, with 10 bases separating them. The CDR3 spans 14 residues. The CDR3 loop reads CASSLYRPDTEAFF. CDR3 nucleotides: TGTGCCAGCAGTTTATACAGGCCGGACACTGAAGCTTTCTTT.

The V and J genes are TRBV7-2 and TRBJ2-2; TRBD2 matches at 7 bases. Germline V lookup: CDR1 SGHTA, CDR2 FQGNSA. The V segment lost 2 bases and the J segment 6 bases; nucleotides outside the gene matches: 3. The CDR3 runs 14 residues. CDR3 sequence reads: CASSLRAGAGELFF. The CDR3, as DNA: TGTGCCAGCAGCTTAAGGGCGGGAGCCGGGGAGCTGTTTTTT.

This clonotype was observed a handful of times. CDR3 sequence reads: CASSAGTSERTDTQYF. The CDR3 coding sequence is TGTGCCAGCAGCGCCGGGACTAGCGAGCGCACAGATACGCAGTATTTT. The chain is built from TRBV9 and TRBJ2-3, with 10 bases lining up with TRBD2. V was pared by 3 bases and J by 1 base, with 5 bases of the junction left unmatched. Germline loops: CDR1 SGDLS, CDR2 YYNGEE. The CDR3 consists of 16 residues.

This clonotype was picked up a small number of times. The chain joins TRBV12-3 or TRBV12-4 to TRBJ2-3, with D tentatively TRBD2 (6 bases). The V and J ends lost 2 bases and 4 bases respectively, with 13 bases between them. This CDR3 spans 15 amino acids. This CDR3 reads CASSLSAGLSDTQYF. The CDR3, as DNA: TGTGCCAGCAGTTTATCGGCGGGACTCTCAGATACGCAGTATTTT.

This clonotype was seen a handful of times. This chain's CDR3 is CASSLAETGGTEAFF. CDR3 coding DNA: TGCGCCAGCAGCTTGGCCGAGACAGGGGGCACTGAAGCTTTCTTT. This chain joins TRBV5-1 and TRBJ1-1; 9 positions agree with TRBD1. Losses at the gene ends were 0 bases for V and 4 bases for J; bases not matched to a gene: 4. The CDR3 loop spans 15 amino acids. CDR1 is SGHRS, CDR2 YFSETQ, per germline. The complete variable domain, with remaining parts taken from reference TRBV5-1 and TRBJ1-1, reads KAGVTQTPRYLIKTRGQQVTLSCSPISGHRSVSWYQQTPGQGLQFLFEYFSETQRNKGNFPGRFSGRQFSNSRSEMNVSTLELGDSALYLCASSLAETGGTEAFFGQGTRLTVV.

The chain couples TRBV28 to TRBJ2-5; 7 bases are a match to TRBD1. Germline V lookup: CDR1 MDHEN, CDR2 SYDVKM. The V gene end was trimmed by 10 bases and the J gene end by 2 bases; junction bases not matched to a gene: 7. The CDR3 runs 13 residues. CDR3 in amino acids: CATLDRSQETQYF. CDR3 nucleotides: TGTGCCACTCTGGACAGGAGTCAAGAGACCCAGTACTTC. The entire variable domain, with the rest obtained from reference TRBV28 and TRBJ2-5, is as follows: DVKVTQSSRYLVKRTGEKVFLECVQDMDHENMFWYRQDPGLGLRLIYFSYDVKMKEKGDIPEGYSVSREKKERFSLILESASTNQTSMYLCATLDRSQETQYFGPGTRLLVL.

This clonotype was observed a handful of times. The V call is TRBV5-1, the J call TRBJ2-7; maybe TRBD2 (5 bases). CDR3 size: 14 residues. From germline, CDR1 is SGHRS and CDR2 YFSETQ. Trimming stripped 0 bases from V and 4 bases from J, with 11 bases between. CDR3 sequence: CASSLAGNEYEQYF. CDR3 DNA: TGCGCCAGCAGCTTGGCCGGGAATGAGTACGAGCAGTACTTC.

This clonotype was seen a handful of times. Written as DNA, the CDR3 is TGTGCCAGCAGCCTCCGGACAGGATCCGACAATGAGCAGTTCTTC. It encodes CASSLRTGSDNEQFF. V is TRBV4-2 and J is TRBJ2-1; 7 positions agree with TRBD1. Germline V lookup: CDR1 LGHNA, CDR2 YNFKEQ. The CDR3 contains 15 residues. The V segment lost 4 bases and the J segment 5 bases; nucleotides outside the gene matches: 8.

The chain links TRBV12-3 or TRBV12-4 to TRBJ2-1; TRBD2 matches 7 bases. The J segment lost 9 bases and the V segment lost 3 bases, leaving 8 bases of the junction unmatched. The CDR3 has 14 residues. CDR3 DNA sequence: TGTGCCAGCAGTTTCGGCAGCGGGGTGGTTGAGCAGTTCTTC. Protein sequence: CASSFGSGVVEQFF.

This clonotype occurred once. The chain is built from TRBV10-3 and TRBJ2-2; 8 bases fit TRBD2. Germline V gene lookup returns CDR1 ENHRY and CDR2 SYGVKD. The V and J ends lost 4 bases and 5 bases, in that order; junction bases with no gene match: 12. This CDR3 has 17 residues. The CDR3 sequence is CAISVTSGGLVTGELFF. In DNA form, the CDR3 reads TGTGCCATCAGTGTCACCAGCGGGGGCCTTGTGACCGGGGAGCTGTTTTTT.

This sequence joins TRBV30 and TRBJ2-1; no clear D gene. The better agreement between TRBJ2-7 and the DNA end casts doubt on the J call. This CDR3 contains 14 residues. Germline assignment: CDR1 GTSNPN and CDR2 SVGIG (reference sequence). CDR3 nucleotide sequence: TGTGCCTGGAGTGAGCTAAGCTCCTACAATGAGCAGTACTTC. It codes for CAWSELSSYNEQYF.

This clonotype was recorded a few times. V gene TRBV5-4 combines with J gene TRBJ2-5; D is unclear. The CDR3 contains 13 residues. Looked up from germline, CDR1 is SGHNT and CDR2 is YYREEE (reference sequence). Trimming pared 4 bases from V and 4 bases from J, leaving 11 bases between. CDR3 sequence: CASSPSSSETQYF. The CDR3 DNA follows: TGTGCCAGCAGCCCCAGTAGTTCAGAGACCCAGTACTTC.

This clonotype was observed a handful of times. The chain has TRBV29-1 and TRBJ2-3, with D perhaps matching TRBD2 (5 bases). V lost 3 bases, J lost 1 base, and 8 bases lay in between. CDR1 is SQVTM and CDR2 is ANQGSEA in the germline V gene. There are 13 residues in the CDR3. The CDR3 is CSVDGAGTDTQYF. DNA for the CDR3: TGCAGCGTTGATGGAGCGGGCACAGATACGCAGTATTTT.

In the case of this clonotype: Just one base apart from a much larger clone, this may be a read error. The chain employs TRBV27 and TRBJ2-1; D remains ambiguous. This CDR3 comprises 13 residues. V was shortened by 8 bases and J by 10 bases, with 18 bases between the two germline ends. The germline V gene has CDR1 MNHEY and CDR2 SMNVEV (reference sequence). CDR3 region: CASSARAAYEQFF. In nucleotides, the CDR3 is TGTGCCAGCTCCGCCCGCGCAGCCTACGAGCAGTTCTTC.

The J gene is TRBJ1-4, the V gene TRBV14; TRBD1 might be the D (5 bases). The CDR3 contains 15 residues. Trimming shortened V by 0 bases and J by 8 bases, and 13 bases separated the two germline ends. Germline assignment: CDR1 SGHDN and CDR2 FVKESK. The CDR3 is CASSQEKGLGEKLFF. CDR3 bases: TGTGCCAGCAGCCAAGAGAAGGGGCTAGGGGAAAAACTGTTTTTT.

This clonotype was counted only a few times. The rearrangement uses TRBV12-3 or TRBV12-4 and TRBJ2-1; tentative D call: TRBD2 (5 bases). This CDR3 is 12 amino acids long. V shed 1 base and J shed 9 bases, with 7 bases lying between them. This CDR3 is CASSLEAVEQFF. The CDR3 nucleotides read TGTGCCAGCAGTTTAGAAGCGGTTGAGCAGTTCTTC.

The V and J genes are TRBV20-1 and TRBJ1-5, with D tentatively TRBD1 (5 bases). Germline CDR1 and CDR2: DFQATT and SNEGSKA (reference sequence). The CDR3 contains 15 residues. Trimming stripped 4 bases from V and 3 bases from J, with 16 bases between. The CDR3 DNA reads TGCAGTGCTAATCAGTGGGACGCAAACAATCAGCCCCAGCATTTT. This codes for CSANQWDANNQPQHF.

The chain has TRBV7-8 and TRBJ2-1; weak D call: TRBD2 (5 bases). Germline loops: CDR1 SGHVS, CDR2 FQNEAQ. The CDR3 sequence is 12 residues long. V was cut by 5 bases and J by 9 bases, with 11 bases left in between. The chain's CDR3 is CASSQDFFEQFF. The CDR3, as DNA: TGTGCCAGCAGCCAGGACTTTTTTGAGCAGTTCTTC.

This clonotype appeared a few times. V is TRBV4-3 and J is TRBJ2-3; maybe TRBD2 (6 bases). This CDR3 contains 16 residues. V was pared by 1 base and J by 9 bases, with 20 bases between. CDR1 and CDR2 from the germline V gene are LGHNA and YSLEER. CDR3 DNA: TGCGCCAGCAGCCAAGGCTGGTCGGTAGCGGAGGACACGCAGTATTTT. As protein: CASSQGWSVAEDTQYF.

The table lists this clonotype with a few counts. The gene calls are TRBV20-1 and TRBJ2-7; no clear D gene. This CDR3 comprises 12 residues. The V and J ends lost 5 bases and 7 bases respectively, with 15 bases between them. Germline V gene data show CDR1 as DFQATT and CDR2 as SNEGSKA (reference sequence). CDR3 in amino acids: CSAAPSNNEQYF. CDR3 coding DNA: TGCAGTGCTGCCCCCTCGAACAATGAGCAGTACTTC.